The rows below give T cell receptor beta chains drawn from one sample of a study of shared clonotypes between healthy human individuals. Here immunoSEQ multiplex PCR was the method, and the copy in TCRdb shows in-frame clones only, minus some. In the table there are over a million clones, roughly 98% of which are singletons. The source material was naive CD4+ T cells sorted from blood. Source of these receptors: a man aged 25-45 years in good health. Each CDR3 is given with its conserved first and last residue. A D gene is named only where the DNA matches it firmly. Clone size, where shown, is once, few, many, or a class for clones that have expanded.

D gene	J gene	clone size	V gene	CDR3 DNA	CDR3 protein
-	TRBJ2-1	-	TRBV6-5	TGTGCCAGCAGGCTCTGGGTAGCGTCCTACAATGAGCAGTTCTTC	CASRLWVASYNEQFF
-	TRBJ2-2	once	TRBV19	TGTGCCAGTAGAATGGGCGGGTTCAACACCGGGGAGCTGTTTTTT	CASRMGGFNTGELFF
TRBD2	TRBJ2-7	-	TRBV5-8	TGTGCCACCGCGCCAGGGACTATTAGCTCCTACGAGCAGTACTTC	CATAPGTISSYEQYF
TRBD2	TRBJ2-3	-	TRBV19	TGTGCCAGTACGGCGGGAGTTTGGACAGATACGCAGTATTTT	CASTAGVWTDTQYF
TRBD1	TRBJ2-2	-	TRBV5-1	TGCGCCAGCAGCTTTACAGGGGGCACCGGGGAGCTGTTTTTT	CASSFTGGTGELFF
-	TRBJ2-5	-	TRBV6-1	TGTGCCAGCAGTGGGCAGCGGCTCGCGTTGCAAGGAGAGACCCAGTACTTC	CASSGQRLALQGETQYF
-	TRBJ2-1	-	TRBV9	TGTGCCAGCAGCGTAGCGGCAGGGTCTTACAATGAGCAGTTCTTC	CASSVAAGSYNEQFF
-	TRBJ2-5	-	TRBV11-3	TGTGCCAGCAGCAAAGATGGTGAGACCCAGTACTTC	CASSKDGETQYF
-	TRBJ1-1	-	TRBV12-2	TGTGCAAGTCGCTTATCCACGACACAGGGGAGAGAAACTGAAGCTTTCTTT	CASRLSTTQGRETEAFF
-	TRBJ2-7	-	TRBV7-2	TGTGCCAGCAGCCTCCAGGGGGGGAGCTACGAGCAGTACTTC	CASSLQGGSYEQYF
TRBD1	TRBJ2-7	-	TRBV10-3	TGTGCCATCAGTGAGCCAGGGACAGGGGACCCTCAGGGCGAGCAGTACTTC	CAISEPGTGDPQGEQYF
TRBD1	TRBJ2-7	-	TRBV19	TGTGCCAGTAGGAAGGGACAGGGGATCGACGAGCAGTACTTC	CASRKGQGIDEQYF
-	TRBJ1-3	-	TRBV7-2	TGTGCCAGCAGCTTCGGGGGCCCTAAACAGGGAAACACCATATATTTT	CASSFGGPKQGNTIYF
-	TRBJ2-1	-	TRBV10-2	TGCGCCAGCACCCGGCGGATCTACAATGAGCAGTTCTTC	CASTRRIYNEQFF
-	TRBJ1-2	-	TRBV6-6	TGTGCCAGCTCTTTGAGAAGGGGCAACTATGGCTACACCTTC	CASSLRRGNYGYTF
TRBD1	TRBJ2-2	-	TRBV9	TGTGCCAGCAGCGTAGTTCTAGGGGGCTACACCGGGGAGCTGTTTTTT	CASSVVLGGYTGELFF
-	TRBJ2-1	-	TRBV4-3	TGCGCCAGCAGTCCCCGTGACTTCCTAACCTACAATGAGCAGTTCTTC	CASSPRDFLTYNEQFF
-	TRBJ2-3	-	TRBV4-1	TGCGCCAGCAGCCAAGTAGCGTCTTCAGATACGCAGTATTTT	CASSQVASSDTQYF
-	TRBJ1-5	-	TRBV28	TGTGCCACCAAGACGGGGGGTAGCAATCAGCCCCAGCATTTT	CATKTGGSNQPQHF
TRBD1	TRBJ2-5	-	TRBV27	TGTGCCAGCAGTTTATTTGGGACAGGGGTTAGTCGGGAGACCCAGTACTTC	CASSLFGTGVSRETQYF
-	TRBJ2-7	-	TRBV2	TGTGCCAGCCTGGGCCCCGGGACCCGGGAGCAGTACTTC	CASLGPGTREQYF
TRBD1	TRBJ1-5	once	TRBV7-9	TGTGCCAGCAGCACGGGACAGCCCAATCAGCCCCAGCATTTT	CASSTGQPNQPQHF
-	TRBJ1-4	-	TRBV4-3	TGCGCCAGCAGCCAAGAACCTGCTAATGAAAAACTGTTTTTT	CASSQEPANEKLFF
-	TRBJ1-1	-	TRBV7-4	TGTGCCAGCAGCTTAGCAGGAACTGAAGCTTTCTTT	CASSLAGTEAFF
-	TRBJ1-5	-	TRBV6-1	TGTGCCAGCAGTGAAAAGTCAGCTAGCGGACCCCAGCATTTT	CASSEKSASGPQHF
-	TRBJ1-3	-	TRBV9	TGTGCCAGCAGCGTAACCGACGGCGGCACCATATATTTT	CASSVTDGGTIYF
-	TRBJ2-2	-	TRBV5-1	TGCGCCAGCAGCTTGGCAGACAAGAACACCGGGGAGCTGTTTTTT	CASSLADKNTGELFF
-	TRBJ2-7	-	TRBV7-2	TGTGCCAGCAACCCCCAGGGCGGTATCTACGAGCAGTACTTC	CASNPQGGIYEQYF
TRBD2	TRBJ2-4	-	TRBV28	TGTGCCAGCAGTCGGCCGGGAGGGCCGTACTTC	CASSRPGGPYF
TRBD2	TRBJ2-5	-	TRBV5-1	TGCGCCAGCAGCTTGCGGCGGACTAGCGGGAGGGCCTGGGAGACCCAGTACTTC	CASSLRRTSGRAWETQYF
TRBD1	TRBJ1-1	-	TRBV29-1	TGCAGCACAACGACAGGGGGGAACACTGAAGCTTTCTTT	CSTTTGGNTEAFF
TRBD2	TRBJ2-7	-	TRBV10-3	TGTGCCATCACCGCCGGGACTAGCGGGAGGGGTACCTACGAGCAGTACTTC	CAITAGTSGRGTYEQYF
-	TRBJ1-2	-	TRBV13	TGTGCCAGCAGCTGGGACTTTCATGGCTACACCTTC	CASSWDFHGYTF
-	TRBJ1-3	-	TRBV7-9	TGTGCCAGCAGCTTAATTGTAGGAAACACCATATATTTT	CASSLIVGNTIYF
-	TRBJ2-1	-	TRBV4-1	TGCGCCAGCAGCCAAGTCCCAAATGAGCAGTTCTTC	CASSQVPNEQFF
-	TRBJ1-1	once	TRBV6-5	TGTGCCAGCAGTTACTCTGGGGAGGGACCTGAAGCTTTCTTT	CASSYSGEGPEAFF
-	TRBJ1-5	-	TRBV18	TGTGCCAGCTCACCCATTCCCACCCCGGGGAGTGGCAATCAGCCCCAGCATTTT	CASSPIPTPGSGNQPQHF
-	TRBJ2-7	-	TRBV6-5	TGTGCCAGCAGCAAGACGGGGGCCTACGAGCAGTACTTC	CASSKTGAYEQYF
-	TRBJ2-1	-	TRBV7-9	TGTGCCAGCAGCTTAAATTACAATGAGCAGTTCTTC	CASSLNYNEQFF
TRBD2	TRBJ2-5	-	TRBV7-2	TGTGCCAGCGGGAGGGCCGGAGAGACCCAGTACTTC	CASGRAGETQYF